This T cell receptor beta chain was profiled in a study of blood T cell repertoires in COVID-19. Study overall: T cells, B-cell-depleted T cells, or PBMCs supplied cDNA or gDNA.

Original processing methods: Nucleated cell number was recorded as an estimate derived from reference gene primer amplification. TCRdb keeps only in-frame clones here, not all; method: immunoSEQ multiplex PCR. Clonal size and the V and J genes are those of that table, whereas D and trimming came from the DNA. Among over 20,000 clones listed, more than 90% were seen once. The J segment lost 5 bases and the V segment lost 0 bases, leaving 1 base of the junction unmatched. The CDR3 is 13 residues long. Germline lookup yields CDR1 SGDLS and CDR2 YYNGEE. Sequencing was done on a sample of peripheral blood. The TCR was taken from a man aged 65 to 85 with active COVID-19. The genes are TRBV9 and TRBJ1-1; TRBD1 matches 7 bases. CDR3 residues: CASSVGQGTEAFF. Here the CDR3 DNA reads TGTGCCAGCAGCGTAGGACAGGGAACTGAAGCTTTCTTT.